This T cell receptor beta chain came from a study of T cell responses to AZD1222 COVID-19 vaccine. Overall study results and limits: Repertoire sampling occurred only after the peak T cell response. At study baseline, merely several AZD1222 recipients were seropositive. Donor demographics were predominantly white British with a female majority; clonal diversity may be underestimated.

From germline, CDR1 is LGHDT and CDR2 YNNKEL (reference sequence). The CDR3 spans 14 residues. Unmatched junction bases numbered 3, after V lost 1 base and J lost 4 bases. Turning to this clone: Its specificity is unknown.

The data were produced by immunoSEQ multiplex PCR, yet TCRdb's version contains in-frame clones alone and is incomplete. This sample yields around 67,000 clones, of which roughly four fifths are seen a single time; roughly 6% belongs to the top ten. Second-dose intervals near 4 or 12 weeks were combined. The J gene is TRBJ1-1, the V gene TRBV3-1 (or the pseudogene TRBV3-2); the match to TRBD1 covers 7 bases. This TCR came from an adult who received the AZD1222 COVID-19 vaccine. The sequencing used peripheral blood, collected 28 days after the second AZD1222 dose. This CDR3 is CASSQVQGTTEAFF. The CDR3 DNA sequence: TGTGCCAGCAGCCAAGTACAGGGGACCACTGAAGCTTTCTTT.